This entry lists 5 T cell receptor beta chains sequenced from one sample in a study of shared clonotypes between healthy human individuals. The method was immunoSEQ multiplex PCR; TCRdb's version includes in-frame clones alone and lacks a portion of them. The top ten hold approximately 1.7% of the sample, which has approximately 740,000 clones, roughly 70% seen once. Sample: memory CD4+ T cells sorted from blood. Subset here: CD45RA-negative fraction. The receptors shown here come from a woman in her twenties or thirties in good health.

The chain employs TRBV28 and TRBJ2-5; D perhaps matches TRBD2 (5 bases). CDR1 is MDHEN, CDR2 SYDVKM, per germline. This CDR3 is 15 amino acids long. V lost 1 base and J 1 base, leaving 10 bases between the germline ends. Here the CDR3 reads CASSLSSAVQETQYF. Written as DNA, the CDR3 is TGTGCCAGCAGTTTATCTTCAGCGGTCCAAGAGACCCAGTACTTC.

The J gene is TRBJ2-3, the V gene TRBV4-1, with TRBD1 identical over 7 bases. This CDR3 has 16 residues. Germline V gene lookup returns CDR1 MGHRA and CDR2 YSYEKL. V gave up 4 bases and J gave up 5 bases; unmatched junction bases: 12. CDR3 sequence reads: CASSPGQGVLGDTQYF. The CDR3 DNA sequence: TGCGCCAGCAGCCCGGGGCAGGGGGTGTTGGGAGATACGCAGTATTTT.

The genes are TRBV2 and TRBJ1-3, with a tentative D call TRBD1 (5 bases). The CDR3 consists of 16 residues. V was trimmed by 6 bases and J by 8 bases, leaving 23 bases between them. The germline V gene has CDR1 SNHLY and CDR2 FYNNEI. CDR3 sequence reads: CASRWGSAPGADTIYF. The DNA of the CDR3 is TGTGCCAGCAGGTGGGGCTCCGCGCCTGGTGCGGACACCATATATTTT.

This chain connects TRBV28 to TRBJ1-2, with D possibly matching TRBD1 (6 bases). The V end was cut by 2 bases, the J end by 4 bases, with 20 bases between. The CDR3 sequence is 17 residues long. In germline, CDR1 is MDHEN, CDR2 SYDVKM. The CDR3 is CASSLVPSGGGSYGYTF. Written as DNA, the CDR3 is TGTGCCAGCAGTTTAGTCCCAAGCGGAGGGGGAAGCTATGGCTACACCTTC.

The chain links TRBV7-8 to TRBJ2-7; the D is unclear. Germline loops: CDR1 SGHVS, CDR2 FQNEAQ. Trimming shortened V by 5 bases and J by 1 base, and 18 bases separated the two germline ends. The CDR3 spans 16 residues. The CDR3 nucleotides are TGTGCCAGCAGCCCAAAAAGGGCACACCCGTCCTACGAGCAGTACTTC. Translated, it gives CASSPKRAHPSYEQYF.